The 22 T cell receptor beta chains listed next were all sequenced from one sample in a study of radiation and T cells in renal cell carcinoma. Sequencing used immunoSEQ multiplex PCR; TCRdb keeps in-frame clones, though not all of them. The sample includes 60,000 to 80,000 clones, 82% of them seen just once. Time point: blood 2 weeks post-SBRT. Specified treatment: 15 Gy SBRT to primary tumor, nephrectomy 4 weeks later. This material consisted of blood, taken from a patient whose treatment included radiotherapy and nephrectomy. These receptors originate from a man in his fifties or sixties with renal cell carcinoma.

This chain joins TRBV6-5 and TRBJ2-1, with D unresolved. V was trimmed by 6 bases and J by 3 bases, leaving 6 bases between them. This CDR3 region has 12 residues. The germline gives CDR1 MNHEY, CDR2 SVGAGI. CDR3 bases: TGTGCCAGCAGCCTAGACTACAATGAGCAGTTCTTC. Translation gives CASSLDYNEQFF.

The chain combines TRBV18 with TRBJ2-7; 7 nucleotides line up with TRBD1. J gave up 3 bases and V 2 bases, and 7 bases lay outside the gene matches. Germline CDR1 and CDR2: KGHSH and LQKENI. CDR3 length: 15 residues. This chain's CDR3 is CASSPWTGRGYEQYF. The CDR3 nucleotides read TGTGCCAGCTCACCATGGACAGGCAGGGGCTACGAGCAGTACTTC. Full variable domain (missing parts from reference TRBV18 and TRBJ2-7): NAGVMQNPRHLVRRRGQEARLRCSPMKGHSHVYWYRQLPEEGLKFMVYLQKENIIDESGMPKERFSAEFPKEGPSILRIQQVVRGDSAAYFCASSPWTGRGYEQYFGPGTRLTVT.

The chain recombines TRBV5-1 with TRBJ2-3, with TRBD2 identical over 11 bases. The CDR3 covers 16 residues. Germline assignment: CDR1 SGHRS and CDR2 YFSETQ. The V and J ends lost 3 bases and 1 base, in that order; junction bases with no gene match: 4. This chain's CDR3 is CASSYPTSGGTDTQYF. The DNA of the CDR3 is TGCGCCAGCAGCTACCCGACTAGCGGGGGCACAGATACGCAGTATTTT.

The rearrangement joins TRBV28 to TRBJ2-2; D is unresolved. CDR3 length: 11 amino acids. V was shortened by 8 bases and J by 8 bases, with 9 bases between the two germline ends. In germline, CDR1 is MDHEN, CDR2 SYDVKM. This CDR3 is CASRTEGELFF. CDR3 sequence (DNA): TGTGCCAGCCGAACCGAGGGGGAGCTGTTTTTT. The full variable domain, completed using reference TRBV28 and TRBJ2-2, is DVKVTQSSRYLVKRTGEKVFLECVQDMDHENMFWYRQDPGLGLRLIYFSYDVKMKEKGDIPEGYSVSREKKERFSLILESASTNQTSMYLCASRTEGELFFGEGSRLTVL.

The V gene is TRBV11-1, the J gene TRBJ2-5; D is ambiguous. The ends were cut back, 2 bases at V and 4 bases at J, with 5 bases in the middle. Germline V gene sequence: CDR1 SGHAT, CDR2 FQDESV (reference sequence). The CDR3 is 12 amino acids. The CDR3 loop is CASSLMGETQYF. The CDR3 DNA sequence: TGTGCCAGCAGCTTAATGGGAGAGACCCAGTACTTC.

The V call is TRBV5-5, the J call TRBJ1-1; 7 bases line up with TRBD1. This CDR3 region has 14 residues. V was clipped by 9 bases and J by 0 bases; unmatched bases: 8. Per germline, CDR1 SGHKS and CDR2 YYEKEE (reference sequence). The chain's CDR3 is CATGTAIMNTEAFF. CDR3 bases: TGTGCCACCGGGACAGCGATAATGAACACTGAAGCTTTCTTT.

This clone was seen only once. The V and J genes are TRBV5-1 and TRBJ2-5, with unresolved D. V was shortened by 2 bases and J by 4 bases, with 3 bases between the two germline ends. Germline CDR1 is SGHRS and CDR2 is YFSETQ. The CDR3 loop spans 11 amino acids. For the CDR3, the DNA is TGCGCCAGCAGCTTCGGAGAGACCCAGTACTTC. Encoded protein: CASSFGETQYF.

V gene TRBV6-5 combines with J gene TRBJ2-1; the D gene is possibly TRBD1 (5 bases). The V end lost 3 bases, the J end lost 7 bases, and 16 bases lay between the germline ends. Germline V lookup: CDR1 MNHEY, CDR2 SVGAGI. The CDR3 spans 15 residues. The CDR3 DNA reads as TGTGCCAGCAGTTATGGCAGGGCCACTGTAAATGAGCAGTTCTTC. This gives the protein CASSYGRATVNEQFF.

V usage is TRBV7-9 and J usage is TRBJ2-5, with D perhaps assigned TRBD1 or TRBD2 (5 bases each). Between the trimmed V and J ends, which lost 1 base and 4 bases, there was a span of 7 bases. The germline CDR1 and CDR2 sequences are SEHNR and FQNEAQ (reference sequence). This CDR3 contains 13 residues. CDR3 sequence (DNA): TGTGCCAGCAGCTTAGGGGACCTAGAGACCCAGTACTTC. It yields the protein CASSLGDLETQYF.

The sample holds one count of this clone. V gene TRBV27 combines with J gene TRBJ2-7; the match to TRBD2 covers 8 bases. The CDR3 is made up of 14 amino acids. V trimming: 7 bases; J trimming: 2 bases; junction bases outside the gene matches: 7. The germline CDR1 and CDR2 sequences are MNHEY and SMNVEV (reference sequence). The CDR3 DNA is TGTGCCAGCAACGCACCGGGACTAGCCTACGAGCAGTACTTC. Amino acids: CASNAPGLAYEQYF.

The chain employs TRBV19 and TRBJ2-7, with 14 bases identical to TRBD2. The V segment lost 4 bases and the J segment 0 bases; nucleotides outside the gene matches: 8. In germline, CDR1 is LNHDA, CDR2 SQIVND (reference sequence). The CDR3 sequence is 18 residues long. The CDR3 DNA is TGTGCCAGTAGTACCCTCAGACTAGCGGGAGGGACCTCCTACGAGCAGTACTTC. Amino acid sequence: CASSTLRLAGGTSYEQYF.

The CDR3 DNA reads TGTGCCAGCAGCAATCCGGACGTAGGAATCGACGAGCAGTACTTC. This sequence encodes CASSNPDVGIDEQYF. The chain joins TRBV21-1 to TRBJ2-7. TRBV21-1 represents a pseudogene. This CDR3 is 15 amino acids long.

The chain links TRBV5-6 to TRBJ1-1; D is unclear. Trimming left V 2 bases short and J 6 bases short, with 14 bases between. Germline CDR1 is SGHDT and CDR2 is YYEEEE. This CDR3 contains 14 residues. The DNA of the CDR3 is TGTGCCAGCAGCTTCATTCGGTATTTCTCTGAAGCTTTCTTT. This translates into CASSFIRYFSEAFF.

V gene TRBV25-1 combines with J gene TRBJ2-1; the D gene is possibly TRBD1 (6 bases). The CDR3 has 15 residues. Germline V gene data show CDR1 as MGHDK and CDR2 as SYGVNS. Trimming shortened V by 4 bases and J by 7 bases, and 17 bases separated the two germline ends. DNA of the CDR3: TGTGCCAGCAGTGCCCCTCGCTTAGACAGGAATGAGCAGTTCTTC. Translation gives CASSAPRLDRNEQFF.

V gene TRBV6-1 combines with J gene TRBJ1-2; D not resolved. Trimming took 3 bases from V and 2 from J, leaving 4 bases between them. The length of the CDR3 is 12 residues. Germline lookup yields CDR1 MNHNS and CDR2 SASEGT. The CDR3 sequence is CASSEINYGYTF. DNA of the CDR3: TGTGCCAGCAGTGAGATAAACTATGGCTACACCTTC.

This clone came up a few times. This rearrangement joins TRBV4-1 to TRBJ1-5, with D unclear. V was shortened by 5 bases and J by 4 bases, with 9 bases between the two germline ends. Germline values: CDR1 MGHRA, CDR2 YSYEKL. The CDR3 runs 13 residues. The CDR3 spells CASSSGRNQPQHF. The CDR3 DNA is TGCGCCAGCAGCTCCGGGAGGAATCAGCCCCAGCATTTT.

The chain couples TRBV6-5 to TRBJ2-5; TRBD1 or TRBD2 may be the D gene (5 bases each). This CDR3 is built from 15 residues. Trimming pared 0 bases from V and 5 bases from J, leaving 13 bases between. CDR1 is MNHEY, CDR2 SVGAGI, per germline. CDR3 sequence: CASSYSGTGDETQYF. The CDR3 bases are TGTGCCAGCAGTTACTCGGGGACCGGAGACGAGACCCAGTACTTC.

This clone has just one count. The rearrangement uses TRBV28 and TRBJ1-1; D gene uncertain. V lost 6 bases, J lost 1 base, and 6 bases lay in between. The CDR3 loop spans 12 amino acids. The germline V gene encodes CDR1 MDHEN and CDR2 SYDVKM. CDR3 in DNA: TGTGCCAGCAGCACTACGAACACTGAAGCTTTCTTT. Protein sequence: CASSTTNTEAFF. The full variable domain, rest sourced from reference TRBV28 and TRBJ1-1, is DVKVTQSSRYLVKRTGEKVFLECVQDMDHENMFWYRQDPGLGLRLIYFSYDVKMKEKGDIPEGYSVSREKKERFSLILESASTNQTSMYLCASSTTNTEAFFGQGTRLTVV.

CDR3 DNA sequence: TGTGCCAGCAGCTTCGGTCTAGCGGGTACCGATACGCAGTATTTT. It codes for CASSFGLAGTDTQYF. The J gene is TRBJ2-3, the V gene TRBV5-4; 8 bases align to TRBD2. There are 15 residues in the CDR3. The germline CDR1 and CDR2 sequences are SGHNT and YYREEE (reference sequence). After removal of 2 bases from V and 6 bases from J, the junction contained 8 bases not matched to a gene. The variable domain in full, completed from reference TRBV5-4 and TRBJ2-3, reads ETGVTQSPTHLIKTRGQQVTLRCSSQSGHNTVSWYQQALGQGPQFIFQYYREEENGRGNFPPRFSGLQFPNYSSELNVNALELDDSALYLCASSFGLAGTDTQYFGPGTRLTVL.

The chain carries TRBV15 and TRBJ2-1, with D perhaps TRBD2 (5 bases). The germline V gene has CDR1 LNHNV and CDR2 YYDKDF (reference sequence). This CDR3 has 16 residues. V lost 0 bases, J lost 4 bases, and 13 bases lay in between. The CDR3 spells CATSRDVSGLYNEQFF. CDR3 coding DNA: TGTGCCACCAGCAGAGATGTGAGCGGCTTATACAATGAGCAGTTCTTC.

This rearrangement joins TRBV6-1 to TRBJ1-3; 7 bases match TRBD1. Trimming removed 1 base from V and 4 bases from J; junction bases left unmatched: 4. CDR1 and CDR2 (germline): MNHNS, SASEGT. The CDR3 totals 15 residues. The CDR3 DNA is TGTGCCAGCAGTGAAGGGGGACAGAACGGAAACACCATATATTTT. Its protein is CASSEGGQNGNTIYF.

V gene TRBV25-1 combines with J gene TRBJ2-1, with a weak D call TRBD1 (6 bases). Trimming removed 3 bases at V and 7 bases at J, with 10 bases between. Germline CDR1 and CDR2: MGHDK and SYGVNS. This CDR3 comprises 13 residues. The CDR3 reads CASSDRGSNEQFF. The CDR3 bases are TGTGCCAGCAGTGACAGGGGATCAAATGAGCAGTTCTTC.